The TCR beta chain described here comes from a study of vaccination and CD4 T cells after COVID-19. Study-level background: According to the study, participants were given two doses of BNT162b2 or mRNA-1273 vaccine. General observations from the study: Spike mono-reactive status applied to 304 of 307 vaccine-specific clones in convalescent patients.

There are 15 residues in the CDR3. V trimming: 5 bases; J trimming: 2 bases; junction bases outside the gene matches: 7. Looked up from germline, CDR1 is DFQATT and CDR2 is SNEGSKA (reference sequence). Noted treatment: approximately nine-day PBMC culture with coronavirus spike peptide pools or control peptides (ViraFEST assay). As to this clonotype: Its antigen is currently unknown.

The Oncomine TCR Beta short-read assay was applied to DNA of cultured CD4+ T cells. TCRdb re-derived calls from the PCR reads in MiXCR, one entry per CDR3 protein. This repertoire shows 20,000 to 25,000 distinct CDR3 sequences, around 48% found once; its top ten account for more than 3.5%. This TCR was sampled from a human donor who had recovered from COVID-19. The chain has TRBV20-1 and TRBJ2-3, with 10 bases aligning to TRBD1. What was sequenced was CD4+ T cells from blood, cultured in vitro. The CDR3 spells CSAARQGAITDTQYF. The CDR3 DNA follows: TGCAGTGCTGCCAGACAGGGGGCGATCACAGATACGCAGTATTTT.